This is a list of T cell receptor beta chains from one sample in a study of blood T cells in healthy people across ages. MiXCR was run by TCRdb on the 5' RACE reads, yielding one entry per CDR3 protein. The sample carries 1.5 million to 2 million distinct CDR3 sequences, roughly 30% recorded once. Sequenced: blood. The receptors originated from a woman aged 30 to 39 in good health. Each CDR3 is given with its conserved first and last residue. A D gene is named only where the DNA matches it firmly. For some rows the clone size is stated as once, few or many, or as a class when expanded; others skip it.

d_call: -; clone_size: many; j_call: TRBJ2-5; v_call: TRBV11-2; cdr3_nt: TGTGCCAGCAGCTTACAGCTCCAGGGTCTAAAAGAGACCCAGTACTTC; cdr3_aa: CASSLQLQGLKETQYF
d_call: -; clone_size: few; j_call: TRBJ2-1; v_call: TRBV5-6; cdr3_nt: TGTGCCAGCAGCCCGACGGGTAGGGGGGCTTTTGAGCAGTTCTTC; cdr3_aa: CASSPTGRGAFEQFF
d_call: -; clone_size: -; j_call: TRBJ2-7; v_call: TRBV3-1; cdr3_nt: TGTGCCAGCAGCCAAGTGTTAGGCTTATCCTACGAGCAGTACTTC; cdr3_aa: CASSQVLGLSYEQYF
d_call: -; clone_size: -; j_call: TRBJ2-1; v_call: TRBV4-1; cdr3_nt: TGCGCCAGCAGCGTGAACTTAGCTTTCTCCTACGAGCAGTTCTTC; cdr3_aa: CASSVNLAFSYEQFF
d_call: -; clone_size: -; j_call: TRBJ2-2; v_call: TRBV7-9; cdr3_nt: TGTGCCAGCACCAATAAACAGTCTATTAACACCGGGGAGCTGTTTTTT; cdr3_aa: CASTNKQSINTGELFF
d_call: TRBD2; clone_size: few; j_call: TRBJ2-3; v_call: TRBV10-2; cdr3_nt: TGCGCCAGCAAGCGGGGTGTTAGCACAGATACGCAGTATTTT; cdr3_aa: CASKRGVSTDTQYF
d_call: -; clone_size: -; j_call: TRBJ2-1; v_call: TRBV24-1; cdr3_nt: TGTGCCACCAGTGCTGATGACCCGATCAAGCAGTTCTTC; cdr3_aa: CATSADDPIKQFF
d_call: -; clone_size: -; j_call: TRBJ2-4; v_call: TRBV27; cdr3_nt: TGTGCCAGCAGTTTATCGGGAACAGGGTCCCTGGCCAAAAACATTCAGTACTTC; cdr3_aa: CASSLSGTGSLAKNIQYF
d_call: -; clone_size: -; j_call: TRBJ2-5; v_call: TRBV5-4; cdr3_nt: TGTGCCAGCAGCGCCGGGACAACGGAGACCCAGTACTTC; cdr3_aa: CASSAGTTETQYF
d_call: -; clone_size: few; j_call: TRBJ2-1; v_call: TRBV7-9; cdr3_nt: TGTGCCAGCAGTTTACCTTTCAGAGCCCTCTCCTACAATGAGCAGTTCTTC; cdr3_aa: CASSLPFRALSYNEQFF